Below, 4 T cell receptor beta chains from the same sample are listed, as sequenced in a study of cytomegalovirus exposure and HLA in healthy donors (dated by TCRdb to 2016 to 2017). The library was obtained by the immunoSEQ multiplex PCR assay. The multiplex PCR relied on a mix of 60 forward primers for TCR Vbeta segments and 13 reverse primers for TCR Jbeta segments. TCRdb limited this immuneACCESS table to in-frame rearrangements with V and J called. A share of clones is missing; checked studies link under half to unresolved V genes, and the rest is unexplained. Present in this sample are roughly 140,000 clones, 70% to 90% of which were seen just once. The ten biggest clones cover roughly 4% of the sample. The sequencing input was PBMCs. Receptor source: a woman in her thirties or forties in good health and CMV-seropositive.

V is TRBV5-4 and J is TRBJ2-1; D might be TRBD2 (7 bases). Trimming took 3 bases from V and 0 from J, leaving 10 bases between them. Germline CDR1 SGHNT, CDR2 YYREEE (reference sequence). The CDR3 totals 15 residues. CDR3 amino acids: CASSSGGPSYNEQFF. CDR3 DNA sequence: TGTGCCAGCAGCTCCGGGGGGCCCTCCTACAATGAGCAGTTCTTC. The full variable domain, completed using reference TRBV5-4 and TRBJ2-1, is ETGVTQSPTHLIKTRGQQVTLRCSSQSGHNTVSWYQQALGQGPQFIFQYYREEENGRGNFPPRFSGLQFPNYSSELNVNALELDDSALYLCASSSGGPSYNEQFFGPGTRLTVL.

V gene TRBV18 combines with J gene TRBJ2-7; 11 bases map to TRBD1. The V gene's germline CDR1 is KGHSH and CDR2 LQKENI. The ends lost 6 bases at V and 2 bases at J; junction bases unmatched: 12. This CDR3 contains 17 residues. The chain's CDR3 is CASSRYVRDRGTYEQYF. The CDR3 DNA reads TGTGCCAGCTCTCGATACGTTCGGGACAGGGGGACCTACGAGCAGTACTTC.

The genes are TRBV7-2 and TRBJ2-2, with TRBD2 identical over 8 bases. CDR1 and CDR2 (germline): SGHTA, FQGNSA. The CDR3 is made up of 17 amino acids. The junction had 15 bases not matched to a gene; V was cut back by 5 bases and J by 7 bases. The CDR3 DNA sequence: TGTGCCAGCAGCCCTCGGCGGGGGGACTCGGGCGGCGGGGAGCTGTTTTTT. It codes for CASSPRRGDSGGGELFF. The variable domain in full, completed from reference TRBV7-2 and TRBJ2-2, reads GAGVSQSPSNKVTEKGKDVELRCDPISGHTALYWYRQSLGQGLEFLIYFQGNSAPDKSGLPSDRFSAERTGGSVSTLTIQRTQQEDSAVYLCASSPRRGDSGGGELFFGEGSRLTVL.

This clone was seen just once. The chain combines TRBV9 with TRBJ2-1; tentative D call: TRBD2 (5 bases). Per the germline V gene, CDR1 is SGDLS and CDR2 is YYNGEE. The CDR3 extends over 15 amino acids. V was clipped by 0 bases and J by 5 bases, with 12 bases between them. The DNA of the CDR3 is TGTGCCAGCAGCGTAGAGGCGACTACTCACAATGAGCAGTTCTTC. This codes for CASSVEATTHNEQFF.